What follows are 15 T cell receptor beta chains derived from one specimen sequenced in a study of OX40 agonist ivuxolimab in advanced cancers. The data were produced by immunoSEQ multiplex PCR, yet TCRdb's version contains in-frame clones alone and is incomplete. Among 25,000 to 35,000 clones listed, 65% to 90% were seen once. Source: CD4+ or CD8+ T cells sorted from blood, taken in a trial of the OX40 agonist ivuxolimab. Source of these receptors: an adult with an advanced solid tumor such as melanoma, head and neck, liver or kidney cancer.

The V and J genes are TRBV19 and TRBJ1-2, with a tentative D call TRBD1 (5 bases). V lost 5 bases, J lost 0 bases, and 10 bases lay in between. The germline V gene has CDR1 LNHDA and CDR2 SQIVND (reference sequence). This CDR3 has 14 amino acids. This CDR3 is CASSAGRSNYGYTF. In nucleotides, the CDR3 is TGTGCCAGTAGTGCGGGACGGTCTAACTATGGCTACACCTTC.

This clone has a single count. The chain is built from TRBV6-1 and TRBJ2-7, with 7 bases identical to TRBD2. Trimming cost V 2 bases and J 6 bases; bases outside gene matches: 7. This CDR3 has 14 residues. Germline lookup yields CDR1 MNHNS and CDR2 SASEGT. DNA for the CDR3: TGTGCCAGCAGTGAACGGCGGGGGATCGGCGAGCAGTACTTC. This encodes CASSERRGIGEQYF.

The rearrangement links TRBV7-9 to TRBJ1-2; tentatively, D is TRBD1 (5 bases). Per germline, CDR1 SEHNR and CDR2 FQNEAQ (reference sequence). Deletions cut 4 bases from V and 4 bases from J, with 16 bases between. The CDR3 runs to 15 residues. In nucleotides, the CDR3 is TGTGCCAGCAGCTCACCCCAGGCGGGGACCTATGGCTACACCTTC. This encodes CASSSPQAGTYGYTF.

Written as DNA, the CDR3 is TGTGCCAGCAGCCCCTTGGCAGGGGGCACCGGGGAGCTGTTTTTT. This encodes CASSPLAGGTGELFF. V usage is TRBV9 and J usage is TRBJ2-2; the match to TRBD1 covers 7 bases. V gave up 4 bases and J gave up 4 bases; unmatched junction bases: 7. The germline CDR1 and CDR2 sequences are SGDLS and YYNGEE. This CDR3 is built from 15 residues.

This clone was recorded once. The V and J genes are TRBV19 and TRBJ1-2; 9 nucleotides line up with TRBD1. Germline V gene data show CDR1 as LNHDA and CDR2 as SQIVND (reference sequence). The CDR3 has 12 amino acids. Unmatched junction bases numbered 6, after V lost 11 bases and J lost 5 bases. This chain's CDR3 is CALRQGDYGYTF. In DNA form, the CDR3 reads TGTGCCCTACGACAGGGGGATTATGGCTACACCTTC.

V usage is TRBV2 and J usage is TRBJ2-1; no clear D. V lost 9 bases and J 10 bases, leaving 13 bases between the germline ends. There are 11 residues in the CDR3. CDR1 and CDR2 (germline): SNHLY, FYNNEI. The CDR3 reads CASTKGKEQFF. CDR3 bases: TGTGCCAGTACGAAGGGCAAGGAGCAGTTCTTC.

This chain uses TRBV27 with TRBJ2-7, with D perhaps matching TRBD1 (5 bases). The CDR3 contains 18 residues. V was cut by 1 base and J by 2 bases, with 21 bases left in between. Germline assignment: CDR1 MNHEY and CDR2 SMNVEV (reference sequence). CDR3 sequence (DNA): TGTGCCAGCAGTTTATTGCGTGTAGAGACAGCACCGACCTACGAGCAGTACTTC. Protein product: CASSLLRVETAPTYEQYF.

This clone was recorded a few times. The chain carries TRBV11-2 and TRBJ2-5; TRBD2 might be the D (5 bases). V lost 1 base, J lost 5 bases, and 14 bases lay in between. Germline lookup yields CDR1 SGHAT and CDR2 FQNNGV. The CDR3 totals 15 residues. Written as DNA, the CDR3 is TGTGCCAGCAGCTTAGCATGGTCGGAGGAGGAGACCCAGTACTTC. It specifies CASSLAWSEEETQYF.

This chain uses TRBV9 with TRBJ2-5; no definite D call. V shed 2 bases and J shed 0 bases, with 8 bases lying between them. The CDR3 is 14 residues long. The germline gives CDR1 SGDLS, CDR2 YYNGEE. The CDR3 DNA sequence: TGTGCCAGCAGCGTCTCTAGGAACCAAGAGACCCAGTACTTC. Translated: CASSVSRNQETQYF. Variable domain in full (rest from reference TRBV9 and TRBJ2-5): DSGVTQTPKHLITATGQRVTLRCSPRSGDLSVYWYQQSLDQGLQFLIQYYNGEERAKGNILERFSAQQFPDLHSELNLSSLELGDSALYFCASSVSRNQETQYFGPGTRLLVL.

In its sample, this clone was seen once. J is TRBJ2-7 and V is TRBV6-1; D may be TRBD2 (5 bases). The germline V and J ends were trimmed by 9 bases and 3 bases, with 21 bases remaining between them. CDR3 length: 15 amino acids. The V gene's germline CDR1 is MNHNS and CDR2 SASEGT. The chain's CDR3 is CASDALRDENYEQYF. The CDR3, as DNA: TGTGCCAGTGATGCCCTGAGGGATGAGAACTACGAGCAGTACTTC.

V is TRBV9 and J is TRBJ2-1; the D gene could be TRBD1 or TRBD2 (7 bases each). V was cut by 0 bases and J by 9 bases, with 19 bases left in between. This CDR3 has 16 residues. Germline CDR1 reads SGDLS; CDR2 reads YYNGEE. CDR3 sequence reads: CASSVVGEGARSEQFF. CDR3 in DNA: TGTGCCAGCAGCGTAGTGGGGGAGGGGGCTAGGAGTGAGCAGTTCTTC.

This clone was seen just once. The rearrangement links TRBV6-6 to TRBJ2-3; the D call may be TRBD1 or TRBD2 (5 bases each). This CDR3 region has 16 residues. V lost 4 bases and J 1 base, leaving 15 bases between the germline ends. The germline gives CDR1 MNHNY, CDR2 SVGAGI (reference sequence). The CDR3 reads CASSSGPPGGTDTQYF. The CDR3, as DNA: TGTGCCAGCAGTTCGGGACCGCCTGGGGGCACAGATACGCAGTATTTT.

In this sample, this clone turned up a few times. The CDR3 bases are TGTGCCAGCAGCCAAGACACCCGAGCAGATACGCAGTATTTT. Protein sequence: CASSQDTRADTQYF. V usage is TRBV14 and J usage is TRBJ2-3; D is ambiguous. There are 14 residues in the CDR3. The ends were cut back, 0 bases at V and 4 bases at J, with 8 bases in the middle. Germline V gene lookup returns CDR1 SGHDN and CDR2 FVKESK.

This clone has just a few counts. The chain joins TRBV5-4 to TRBJ1-5; 8 bases are a match to TRBD1. Germline CDR1 and CDR2: SGHNT and YYREEE (reference sequence). J gave up 6 bases and V 4 bases, and 6 bases lay outside the gene matches. The CDR3 sequence is 14 residues long. The CDR3 coding sequence is TGTGCCAGCAGCCCTGACAGGGGTTTTCAGCCCCAGCATTTT. Translation: CASSPDRGFQPQHF.

CDR3: CASSASVGGWAFF. The CDR3, as DNA: TGTGCCAGCAGCGCCTCCGTCGGGGGGTGGGCTTTCTTT. The chain has TRBV9 and TRBJ1-1; perhaps TRBD1 as D (5 bases). V was shortened by 3 bases and J by 11 bases, with 17 bases between the two germline ends. The CDR3 is made up of 13 amino acids. The germline V gene encodes CDR1 SGDLS and CDR2 YYNGEE.